This TCR beta chain was found in a study of cytomegalovirus exposure and HLA in healthy donors. Study results and caveats: A reported reduction in N-insertions relative to the approximately 670-donor mean was seen in an Asian-associated ancestry cluster in a later analysis.

The PCR used 60 Vbeta and 13 Jbeta primers. Clones were read by immunoSEQ multiplex PCR, and TCRdb kept only the in-frame ones, dropping some. The data show 90,000 to 150,000 clones, with roughly 76% seen just once and around 10% held by the top ten. As for this clone: The antigen remains undetermined.

This CDR3 is 14 amino acids long. CDR1 is SGHKS and CDR2 is YYEKEE in the germline V gene (reference sequence). Deletions cut 0 bases from V and 1 base from J, with 7 bases between. The gene calls are TRBV5-5 and TRBJ2-5; possibly TRBD1 for D (6 bases). This clonotype was obtained from a woman aged 35 to 49 in good health and CMV-seropositive. Material for sequencing was PBMCs. The CDR3 region is CASSLAQGQETQYF. The CDR3, as DNA: TGTGCCAGCAGCTTGGCACAGGGCCAAGAGACCCAGTACTTC.